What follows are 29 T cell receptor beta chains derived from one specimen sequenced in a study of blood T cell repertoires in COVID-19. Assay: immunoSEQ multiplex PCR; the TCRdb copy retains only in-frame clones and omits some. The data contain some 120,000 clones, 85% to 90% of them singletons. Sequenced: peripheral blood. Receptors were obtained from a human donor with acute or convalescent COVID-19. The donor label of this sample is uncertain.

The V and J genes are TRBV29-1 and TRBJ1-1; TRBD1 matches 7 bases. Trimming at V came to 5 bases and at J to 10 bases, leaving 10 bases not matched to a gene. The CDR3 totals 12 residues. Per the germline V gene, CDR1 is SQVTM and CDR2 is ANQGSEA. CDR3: CSVSGGRQGAFF. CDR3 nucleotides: TGCAGCGTTTCGGGGGGGAGACAGGGAGCTTTCTTT.

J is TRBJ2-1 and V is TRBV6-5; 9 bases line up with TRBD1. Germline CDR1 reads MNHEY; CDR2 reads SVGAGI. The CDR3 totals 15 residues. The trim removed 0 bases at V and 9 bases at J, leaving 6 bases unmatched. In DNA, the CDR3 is TGTGCCAGCAGTTACTCGGGGACAGGGAATACTGAGCAGTTCTTC. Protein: CASSYSGTGNTEQFF.

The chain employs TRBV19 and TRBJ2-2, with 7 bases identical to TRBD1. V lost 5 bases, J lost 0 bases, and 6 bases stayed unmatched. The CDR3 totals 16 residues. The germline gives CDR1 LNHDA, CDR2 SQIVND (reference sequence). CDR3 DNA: TGTGCCAGTAGTCCGAGGGACAGCGCGAACACCGGGGAGCTGTTTTTT. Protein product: CASSPRDSANTGELFF.

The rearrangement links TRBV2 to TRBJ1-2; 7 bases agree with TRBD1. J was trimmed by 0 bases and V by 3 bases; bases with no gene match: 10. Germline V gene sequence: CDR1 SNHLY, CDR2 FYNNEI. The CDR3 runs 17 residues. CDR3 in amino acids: CASSETAGRGTNYGYTF. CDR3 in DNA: TGTGCCAGCAGTGAGACCGCCGGCAGGGGGACTAACTATGGCTACACCTTC. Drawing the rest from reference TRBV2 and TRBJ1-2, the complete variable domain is EPEVTQTPSHQVTQMGQEVILRCVPISNHLYFYWYRQILGQKVEFLVSFYNNEISEKSEIFDDQFSVERPDGSNFTLKIRSTKLEDSAMYFCASSETAGRGTNYGYTFGSGTRLTVV.

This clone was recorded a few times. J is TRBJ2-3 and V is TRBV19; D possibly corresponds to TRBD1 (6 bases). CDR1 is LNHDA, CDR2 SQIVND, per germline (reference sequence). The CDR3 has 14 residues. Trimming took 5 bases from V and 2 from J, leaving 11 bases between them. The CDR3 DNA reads TGTGCCAGTAGTGGGCTGGGGGCCACAGATACGCAGTATTTT. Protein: CASSGLGATDTQYF.

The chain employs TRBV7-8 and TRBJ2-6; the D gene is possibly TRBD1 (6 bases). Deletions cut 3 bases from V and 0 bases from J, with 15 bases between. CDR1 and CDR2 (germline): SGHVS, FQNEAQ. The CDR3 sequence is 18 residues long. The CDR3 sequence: CASSLQFVGGSGANVLTF. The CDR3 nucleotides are TGTGCCAGCAGCTTGCAATTCGTAGGGGGCTCTGGGGCCAACGTCCTGACTTTC.

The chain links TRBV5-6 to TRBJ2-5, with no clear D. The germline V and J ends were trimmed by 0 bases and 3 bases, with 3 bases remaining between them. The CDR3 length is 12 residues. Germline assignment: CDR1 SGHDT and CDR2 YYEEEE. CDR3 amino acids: CASSLAKETQYF. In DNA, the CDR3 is TGTGCCAGCAGCTTGGCCAAAGAGACCCAGTACTTC. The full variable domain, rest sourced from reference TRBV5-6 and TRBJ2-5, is DAGVTQSPTHLIKTRGQQVTLRCSPKSGHDTVSWYQQALGQGPQFIFQYYEEEERQRGNFPDRFSGHQFPNYSSELNVNALLLGDSALYLCASSLAKETQYFGPGTRLLVL.

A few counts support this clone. CDR3 bases: TGCGCCAGCAGCTTGGAGGGGGCGTCTGGCTACACCTTC. This translates into CASSLEGASGYTF. The V gene is TRBV5-1, the J gene TRBJ1-2; 7 nucleotides agree with TRBD1. The CDR3 extends over 13 amino acids. J lost 7 bases, V lost 0 bases, and 3 bases had no gene match. The germline gives CDR1 SGHRS, CDR2 YFSETQ.

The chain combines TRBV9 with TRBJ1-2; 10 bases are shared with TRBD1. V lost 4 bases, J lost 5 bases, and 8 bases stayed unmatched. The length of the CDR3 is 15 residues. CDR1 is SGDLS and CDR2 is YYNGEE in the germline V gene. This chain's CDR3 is CASSQAGQGKYGYTF. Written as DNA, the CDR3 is TGTGCCAGCAGCCAGGCGGGACAGGGGAAATATGGCTACACCTTC.

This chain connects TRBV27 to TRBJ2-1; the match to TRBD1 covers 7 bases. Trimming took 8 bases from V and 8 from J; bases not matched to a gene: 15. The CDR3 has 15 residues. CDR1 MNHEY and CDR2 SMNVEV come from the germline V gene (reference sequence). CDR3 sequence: CASGAKGRGQHEQFF. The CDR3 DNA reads TGTGCCAGCGGAGCGAAGGGAAGGGGGCAGCATGAGCAGTTCTTC.

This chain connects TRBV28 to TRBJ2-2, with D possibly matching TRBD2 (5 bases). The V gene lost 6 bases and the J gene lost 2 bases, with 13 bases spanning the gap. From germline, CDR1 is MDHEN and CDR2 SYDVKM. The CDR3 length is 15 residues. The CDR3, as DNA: TGTGCCAGCAGGACCAGGACTCAAAACACCGGGGAGCTGTTTTTT. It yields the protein CASRTRTQNTGELFF.

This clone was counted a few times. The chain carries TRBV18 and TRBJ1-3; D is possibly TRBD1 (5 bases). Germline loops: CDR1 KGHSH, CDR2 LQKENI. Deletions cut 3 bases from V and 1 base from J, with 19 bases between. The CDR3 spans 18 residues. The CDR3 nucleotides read TGTGCCAGCTCACCCACCTACCCCACAGGATCTTCTGGAAACACCATATATTTT. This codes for CASSPTYPTGSSGNTIYF.

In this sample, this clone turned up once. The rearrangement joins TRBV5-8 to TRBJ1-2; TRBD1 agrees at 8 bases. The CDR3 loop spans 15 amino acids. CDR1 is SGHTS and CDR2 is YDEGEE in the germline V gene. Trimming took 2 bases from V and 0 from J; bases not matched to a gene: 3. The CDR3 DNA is TGTGCCAGCAGCTTTGGGGACAGGCCTAACTATGGCTACACCTTC. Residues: CASSFGDRPNYGYTF.

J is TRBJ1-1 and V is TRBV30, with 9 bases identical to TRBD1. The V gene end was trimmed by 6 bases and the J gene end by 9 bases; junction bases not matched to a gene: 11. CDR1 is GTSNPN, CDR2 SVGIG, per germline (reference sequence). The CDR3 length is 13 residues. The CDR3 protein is CACSFVGTGKAFF. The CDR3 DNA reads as TGTGCCTGCTCCTTCGTCGGGACAGGGAAAGCTTTCTTT.

DNA of the CDR3: TGCAGCGCATTTGACAGGACGAACACTGAAGCTTTCTTT. It codes for CSAFDRTNTEAFF. The gene calls are TRBV29-1 and TRBJ1-1; D is possibly TRBD1 (6 bases). Germline values: CDR1 SQVTM, CDR2 ANQGSEA. This CDR3 is built from 13 residues. V lost 7 bases to trimming and J lost 1 base, with 13 bases between them.

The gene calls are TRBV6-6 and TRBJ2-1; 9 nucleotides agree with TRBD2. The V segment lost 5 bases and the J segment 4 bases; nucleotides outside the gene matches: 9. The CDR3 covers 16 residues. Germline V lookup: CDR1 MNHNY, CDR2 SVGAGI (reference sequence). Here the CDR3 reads CASSIRGGAAYNEQFF. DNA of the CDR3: TGTGCCAGCAGTATTCGCGGGGGGGCTGCGTACAATGAGCAGTTCTTC.

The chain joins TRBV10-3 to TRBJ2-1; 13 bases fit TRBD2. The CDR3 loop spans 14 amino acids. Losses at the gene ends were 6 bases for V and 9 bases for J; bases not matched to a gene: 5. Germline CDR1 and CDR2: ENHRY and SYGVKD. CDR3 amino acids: CAIRTSGRAIEQFF. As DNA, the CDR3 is TGTGCCATCAGAACTAGCGGGAGGGCCATTGAGCAGTTCTTC.

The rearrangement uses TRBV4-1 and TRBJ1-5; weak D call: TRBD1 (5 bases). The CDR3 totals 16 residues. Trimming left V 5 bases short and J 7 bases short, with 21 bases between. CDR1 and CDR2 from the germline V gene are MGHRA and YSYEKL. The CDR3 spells CASSNQGAGFGQPQHF. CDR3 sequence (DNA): TGCGCCAGCAGCAACCAAGGGGCCGGCTTCGGCCAGCCCCAGCATTTT.

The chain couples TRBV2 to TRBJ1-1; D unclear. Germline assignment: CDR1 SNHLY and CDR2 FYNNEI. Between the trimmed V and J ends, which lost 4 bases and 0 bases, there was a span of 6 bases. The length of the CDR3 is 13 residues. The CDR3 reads CASSVEVNTEAFF. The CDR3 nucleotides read TGTGCCAGCAGTGTAGAGGTGAACACTGAAGCTTTCTTT.

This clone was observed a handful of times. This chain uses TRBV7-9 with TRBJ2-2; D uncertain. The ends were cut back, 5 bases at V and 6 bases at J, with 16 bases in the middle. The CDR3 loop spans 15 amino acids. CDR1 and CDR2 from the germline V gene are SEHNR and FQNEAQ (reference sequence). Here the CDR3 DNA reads TGTGCCAGCAGCCCACTGGAGTTTAAGGCCGGGGAGCTGTTTTTT. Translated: CASSPLEFKAGELFF.

The CDR3 DNA reads as TGTGCCAGCAGCCGCTATGGCACTGAAGCTTTCTTT. It encodes CASSRYGTEAFF. The chain carries TRBV7-8 and TRBJ1-1; no firm D call. The CDR3 is 12 residues long. Germline CDR1 is SGHVS and CDR2 is FQNEAQ. Trimming shortened V by 5 bases and J by 4 bases, and 8 bases separated the two germline ends.

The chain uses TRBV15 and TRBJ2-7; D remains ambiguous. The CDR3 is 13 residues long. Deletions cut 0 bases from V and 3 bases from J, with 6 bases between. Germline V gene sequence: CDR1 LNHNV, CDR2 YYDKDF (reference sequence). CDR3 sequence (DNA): TGTGCCACCAGCAGAGACAGTCTCTACGAGCAGTACTTC. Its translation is CATSRDSLYEQYF.

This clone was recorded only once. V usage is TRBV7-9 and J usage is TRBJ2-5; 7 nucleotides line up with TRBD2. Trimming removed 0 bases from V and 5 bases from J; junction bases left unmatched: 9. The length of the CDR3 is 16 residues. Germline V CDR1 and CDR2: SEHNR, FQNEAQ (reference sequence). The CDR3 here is CASSLAGGPLRETQYF. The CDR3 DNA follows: TGTGCCAGCAGCTTAGCGGGAGGGCCTTTGAGGGAGACCCAGTACTTC.

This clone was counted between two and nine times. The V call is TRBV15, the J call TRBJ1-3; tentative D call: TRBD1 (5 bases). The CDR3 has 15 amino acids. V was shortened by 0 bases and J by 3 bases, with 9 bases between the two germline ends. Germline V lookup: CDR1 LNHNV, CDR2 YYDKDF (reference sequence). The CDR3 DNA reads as TGTGCCACCAGCAGAGATCGGCAGGGTGGAAACACCATATATTTT. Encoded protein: CATSRDRQGGNTIYF. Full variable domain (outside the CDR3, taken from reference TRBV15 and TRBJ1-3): DAMVIQNPRYQVTQFGKPVTLSCSQTLNHNVMYWYQQKSSQAPKLLFHYYDKDFNNEADTPDNFQSRRPNTSFCFLDIRSPGLGDTAMYLCATSRDRQGGNTIYFGEGSWLTVV.

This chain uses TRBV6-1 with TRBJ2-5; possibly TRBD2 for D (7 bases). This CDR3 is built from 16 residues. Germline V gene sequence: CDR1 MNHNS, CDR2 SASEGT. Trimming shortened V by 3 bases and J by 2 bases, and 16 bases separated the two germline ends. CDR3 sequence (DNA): TGTGCCAGCAGTGACCCCGCCGCGGGGGCTCAAGAGACCCAGTACTTC. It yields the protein CASSDPAAGAQETQYF.

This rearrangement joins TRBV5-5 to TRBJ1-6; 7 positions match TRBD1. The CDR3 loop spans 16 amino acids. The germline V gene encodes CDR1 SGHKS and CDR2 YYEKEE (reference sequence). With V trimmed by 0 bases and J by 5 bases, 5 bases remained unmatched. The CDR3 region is CASSLVGTADNSPLHF. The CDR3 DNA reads TGTGCCAGCAGCTTGGTCGGGACAGCAGATAATTCACCCCTCCACTTT.

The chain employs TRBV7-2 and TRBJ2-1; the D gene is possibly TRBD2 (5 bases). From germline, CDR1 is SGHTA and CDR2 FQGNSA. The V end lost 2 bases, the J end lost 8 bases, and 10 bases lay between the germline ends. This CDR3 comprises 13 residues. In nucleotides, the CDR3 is TGTGCCAGCAGCTTATCTCGGGAATATGAGCAGTTCTTC. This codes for CASSLSREYEQFF.

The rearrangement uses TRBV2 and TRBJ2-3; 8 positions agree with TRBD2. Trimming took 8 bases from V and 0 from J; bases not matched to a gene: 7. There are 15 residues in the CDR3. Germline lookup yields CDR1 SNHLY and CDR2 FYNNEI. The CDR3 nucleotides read TGTGCCAGCGCCCGAGCGGGAGTCAGCACAGATACGCAGTATTTT. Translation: CASARAGVSTDTQYF. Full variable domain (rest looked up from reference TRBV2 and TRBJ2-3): EPEVTQTPSHQVTQMGQEVILRCVPISNHLYFYWYRQILGQKVEFLVSFYNNEISEKSEIFDDQFSVERPDGSNFTLKIRSTKLEDSAMYFCASARAGVSTDTQYFGPGTRLTVL.

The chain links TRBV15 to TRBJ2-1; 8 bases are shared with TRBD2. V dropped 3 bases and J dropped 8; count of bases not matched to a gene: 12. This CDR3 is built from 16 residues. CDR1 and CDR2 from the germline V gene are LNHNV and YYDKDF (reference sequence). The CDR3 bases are TGTGCCACCAGCAGGAATTTGGGAGCGGGAGCTCATGAGCAGTTCTTC. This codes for CATSRNLGAGAHEQFF.